One and the same sample provided the 14 T cell receptor beta chains below, sequenced in a study of blood T cells in healthy people across ages. The use of a sample-barcoded 5' primer and a J-beta primer mix characterized a second PCR of about 7 to 12 cycles. TCRdb passed the 5' RACE reads through MiXCR, listing each CDR3 protein once. This table has 750,000 to 850,000 distinct CDR3 sequences, roughly 25% appearing once. These data were also filed under a second study, of T cells of mothers and their children.

The source material was blood. Receptors were obtained from a boy younger than 18 in good health.

This sequence joins TRBV20-1 and TRBJ1-5; D call uncertain. Trimming took 4 bases from V and 1 from J, leaving 11 bases between them. Per germline, CDR1 DFQATT and CDR2 SNEGSKA (reference sequence). The CDR3 extends over 14 amino acids. As DNA, the CDR3 is TGCAGTGCTATTAGGACCCAAAGCAATCAGCCCCAGCATTTT. Translated, it gives CSAIRTQSNQPQHF.

This clonotype showed up just a few times. The chain couples TRBV24-1 to TRBJ2-3; TRBD1 matches at 7 bases. The V segment lost 4 bases and the J segment 0 bases; nucleotides outside the gene matches: 6. The CDR3 consists of 16 residues. CDR1 is KGHDR and CDR2 is SFDVKD in the germline V gene. The CDR3, as DNA: TGTGCCACCAGTGACTATGGGACAGCTAGCACAGATACGCAGTATTTT. Its protein is CATSDYGTASTDTQYF.

This sequence joins TRBV12-3 or TRBV12-4 and TRBJ1-1; 9 bases line up with TRBD1. The CDR3 loop spans 18 amino acids. V lost 5 bases, J lost 1 base, and 14 bases stayed unmatched. This chain's CDR3 is CASSPGTGSFRENTEAFF. The CDR3 region has the DNA TGTGCCAGCAGTCCCGGGACAGGGTCCTTCCGAGAGAACACTGAAGCTTTCTTT.

The rearrangement joins TRBV29-1 to TRBJ2-2; 11 bases align to TRBD1. Germline trimming cut 5 bases from V and 6 bases from J; bases unmatched to any gene: 8. CDR3 length equals 15 residues. In germline, CDR1 is SQVTM, CDR2 ANQGSEA. DNA for the CDR3: TGCAGCGTTTCGGACAGGGGGCATGTCTCCGGGGAGCTGTTTTTT. Its protein is CSVSDRGHVSGELFF.

The rearrangement joins TRBV10-3 to TRBJ2-5; unclear D gene. With 2 bases removed from V and 4 bases from J, the gap between germline ends came to 8 bases. Germline V gene data show CDR1 as ENHRY and CDR2 as SYGVKD. The CDR3 is made up of 13 amino acids. The CDR3: CAISEPLRETQYF. DNA for the CDR3: TGTGCCATCAGTGAGCCCCTACGAGAGACCCAGTACTTC.

The V and J genes are TRBV7-3 and TRBJ2-1; 8 nucleotides line up with TRBD2. Looked up from germline, CDR1 is SGHTA and CDR2 is FQGTGA. V gave up 0 bases and J gave up 2 bases; unmatched junction bases: 3. CDR3 length: 16 amino acids. CDR3 nucleotides: TGTGCCAGCAGCTTAACCGGGAGGGTAACCTACAATGAGCAGTTCTTC. Encoded protein: CASSLTGRVTYNEQFF.

This clonotype came up a few times. The chain combines TRBV11-2 with TRBJ2-1, with 7 bases fitting TRBD1. V lost 5 bases to trimming and J lost 8 bases; unmatched junction nucleotides: 15. The CDR3 contains 16 residues. Looked up from germline, CDR1 is SGHAT and CDR2 is FQNNGV. CDR3 residues: CASSRQGPTIGDEQFF. The CDR3 DNA reads TGTGCCAGCAGCCGACAGGGACCCACCATCGGAGATGAGCAGTTCTTC.

The chain couples TRBV12-3 or TRBV12-4 to TRBJ1-4; TRBD1 might be the D (6 bases). The CDR3 totals 14 residues. Deletions cut 3 bases from V and 10 bases from J, with 15 bases between. The CDR3 coding sequence is TGTGCCAGCAGTTTCGGGGCAGGGGAGGCAAAACTGTTTTTT. Its protein product is CASSFGAGEAKLFF.

The chain recombines TRBV11-1 with TRBJ2-2, with 7 bases fitting TRBD2. CDR3 length: 16 amino acids. The trim removed 6 bases at V and 4 bases at J, leaving 11 bases unmatched. Germline V gives CDR1 SGHAT, CDR2 FQDESV (reference sequence). Here the CDR3 DNA reads TGTGCCAGCAGGTTACGGGAGGAAGGTAGCACCGGGGAGCTGTTTTTT. Its protein is CASRLREEGSTGELFF.

The genes are TRBV20-1 and TRBJ2-3; maybe TRBD1 (5 bases). The V end was cut by 3 bases, the J end by 2 bases, with 12 bases between. The CDR3 spans 14 residues. Per germline, CDR1 DFQATT and CDR2 SNEGSKA (reference sequence). CDR3 loop: CSASPGINTDTQYF. CDR3 DNA sequence: TGCAGTGCTAGTCCAGGGATAAACACAGATACGCAGTATTTT.

This clonotype was counted only a few times. The rearrangement uses TRBV20-1 and TRBJ2-7; D is perhaps TRBD2 (5 bases). V was clipped by 7 bases and J by 0 bases, with 25 bases between them. The CDR3 sequence is 17 residues long. Germline CDR1 reads DFQATT; CDR2 reads SNEGSKA (reference sequence). The CDR3 DNA sequence: TGCAGTGTCCCGAGCTCGGGGTCGGCAGTCCACTCCTACGAGCAGTACTTC. This translates into CSVPSSGSAVHSYEQYF.

This rearrangement joins TRBV6-6 to TRBJ1-1, with 7 bases aligning to TRBD1. The CDR3 is 14 amino acids. V dropped 7 bases and J dropped 6; count of bases not matched to a gene: 11. Per the germline V gene, CDR1 is MNHNY and CDR2 is SVGAGI (reference sequence). Here the CDR3 reads CASKTGVREAEAFF. CDR3 sequence (DNA): TGTGCCAGCAAAACAGGGGTCCGAGAGGCTGAAGCTTTCTTT.

The chain has TRBV2 and TRBJ1-1; possible D gene TRBD1, 6 bases. The V and J ends lost 6 bases and 7 bases respectively, with 12 bases between them. Germline V gene lookup returns CDR1 SNHLY and CDR2 FYNNEI. The CDR3 covers 12 residues. CDR3 in DNA: TGTGCCAGCAGCGTGGACAGAAGTGAAGCTTTCTTT. Translation: CASSVDRSEAFF.

This clonotype has at least ten counts. The chain is built from TRBV5-1 and TRBJ2-6; 7 nucleotides agree with TRBD1. With 7 bases clipped from V and 0 bases from J, the junction kept 13 bases outside the gene matches. This CDR3 contains 18 residues. Germline V gene lookup returns CDR1 SGHRS and CDR2 YFSETQ. The CDR3 protein is CASARSGQVPSGANVLTF. CDR3 coding DNA: TGCGCCAGCGCGCGATCAGGACAGGTTCCCTCTGGGGCCAACGTCCTGACTTTC.